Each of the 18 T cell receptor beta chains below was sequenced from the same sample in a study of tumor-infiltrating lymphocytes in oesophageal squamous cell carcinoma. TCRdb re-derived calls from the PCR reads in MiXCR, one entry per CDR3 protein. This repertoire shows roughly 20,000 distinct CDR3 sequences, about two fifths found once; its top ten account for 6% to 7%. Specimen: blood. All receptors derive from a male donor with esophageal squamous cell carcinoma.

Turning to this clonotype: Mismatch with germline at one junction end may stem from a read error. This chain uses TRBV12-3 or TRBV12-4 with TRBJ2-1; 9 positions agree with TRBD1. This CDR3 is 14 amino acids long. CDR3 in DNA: TGTGCCAGCAGTTGGGACAGGGCGAATTCACCCCTCCACTTC. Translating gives CASSWDRANSPLHF.

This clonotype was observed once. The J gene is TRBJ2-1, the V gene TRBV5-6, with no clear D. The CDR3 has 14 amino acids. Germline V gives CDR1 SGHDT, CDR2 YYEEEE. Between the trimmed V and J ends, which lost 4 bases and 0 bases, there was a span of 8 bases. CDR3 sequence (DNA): TGTGCCAGCAGCCGAGCTCGCTCCTACAATGAGCAGTTCTTC. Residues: CASSRARSYNEQFF.

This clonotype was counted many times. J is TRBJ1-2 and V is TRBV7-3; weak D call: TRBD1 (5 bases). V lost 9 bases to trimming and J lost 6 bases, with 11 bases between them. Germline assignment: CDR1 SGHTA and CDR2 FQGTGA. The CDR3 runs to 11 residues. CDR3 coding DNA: TGTGCCAGTGGGGGGGGGGATGGCTACACCTTC. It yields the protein CASGGGDGYTF.

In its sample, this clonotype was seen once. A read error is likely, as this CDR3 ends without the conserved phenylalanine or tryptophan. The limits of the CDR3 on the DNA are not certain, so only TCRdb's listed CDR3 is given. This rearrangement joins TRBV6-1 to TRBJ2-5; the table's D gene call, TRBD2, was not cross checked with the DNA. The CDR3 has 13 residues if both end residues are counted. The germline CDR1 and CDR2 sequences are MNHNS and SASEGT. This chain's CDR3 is CASCDQSGYTFGS.

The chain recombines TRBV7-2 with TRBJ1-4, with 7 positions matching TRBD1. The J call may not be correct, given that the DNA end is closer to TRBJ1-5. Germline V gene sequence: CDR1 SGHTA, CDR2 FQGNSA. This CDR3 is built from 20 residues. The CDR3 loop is CASSLARQGLGHGFNQPQHF. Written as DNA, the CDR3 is TGTGCCAGCAGCTTAGCGAGACAGGGCTTGGGGCATGGGTTCAATCAGCCCCAGCATTTT.

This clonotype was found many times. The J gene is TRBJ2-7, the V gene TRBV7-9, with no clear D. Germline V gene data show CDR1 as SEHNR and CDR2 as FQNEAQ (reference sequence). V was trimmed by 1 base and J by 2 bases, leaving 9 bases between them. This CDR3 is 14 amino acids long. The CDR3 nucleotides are TGTGCCAGCAGCTTAGGGACGCCGCCCTACGAGCAGTACTTC. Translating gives CASSLGTPPYEQYF.

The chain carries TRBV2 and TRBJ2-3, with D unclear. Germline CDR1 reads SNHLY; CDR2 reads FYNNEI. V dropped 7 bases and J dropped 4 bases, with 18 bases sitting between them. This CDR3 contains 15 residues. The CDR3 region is CASNPSMTRPDTQYF. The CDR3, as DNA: TGTGCCAGCAACCCCTCTATGACCCGGCCAGATACGCAGTATTTT. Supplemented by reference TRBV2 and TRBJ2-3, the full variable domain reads EPEVTQTPSHQVTQMGQEVILRCVPISNHLYFYWYRQILGQKVEFLVSFYNNEISEKSEIFDDQFSVERPDGSNFTLKIRSTKLEDSAMYFCASNPSMTRPDTQYFGPGTRLTVL.

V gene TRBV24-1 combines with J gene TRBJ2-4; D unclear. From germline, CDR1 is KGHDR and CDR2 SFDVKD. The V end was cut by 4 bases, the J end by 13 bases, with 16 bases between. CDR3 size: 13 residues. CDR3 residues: CATSDDGRTEQYF. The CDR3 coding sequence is TGTGCCACCAGTGACGACGGACGTACGGAGCAGTACTTC.

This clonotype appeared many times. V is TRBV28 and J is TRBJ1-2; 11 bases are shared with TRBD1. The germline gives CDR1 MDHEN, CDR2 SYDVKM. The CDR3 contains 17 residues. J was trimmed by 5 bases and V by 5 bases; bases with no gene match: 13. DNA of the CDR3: TGTGCCAGCAGTCCTATGGGGTGGACAGGGGGCGGGTATGGCTACACCTTC. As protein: CASSPMGWTGGGYGYTF.

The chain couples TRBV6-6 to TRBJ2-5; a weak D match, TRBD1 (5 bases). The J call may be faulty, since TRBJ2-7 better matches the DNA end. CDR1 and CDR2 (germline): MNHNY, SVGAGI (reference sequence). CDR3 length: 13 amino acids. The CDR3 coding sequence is TGTGCCAGCAGTACCTACCAGGGCTACGAGCAGTACTTC. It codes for CASSTYQGYEQYF.

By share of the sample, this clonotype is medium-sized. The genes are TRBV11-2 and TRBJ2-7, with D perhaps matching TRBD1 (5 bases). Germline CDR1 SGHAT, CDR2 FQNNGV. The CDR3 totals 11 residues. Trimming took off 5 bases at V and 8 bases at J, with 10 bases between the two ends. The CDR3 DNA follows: TGTGCCAGCAGCGAACAGGTCAAGCAGTACTTC. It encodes CASSEQVKQYF. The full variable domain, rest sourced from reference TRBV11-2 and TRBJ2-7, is EAGVAQSPRYKIIEKRQSVAFWCNPISGHATLYWYQQILGQGPKLLIQFQNNGVVDDSQLPKDRFSAERLKGVDSTLKIQPAKLEDSAVYLCASSEQVKQYFGPGTRLTVT.

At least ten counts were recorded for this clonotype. CDR3 nucleotide sequence: TGTGCCAGCAGTCTCCTCGGGACAGGGGGCTTCCGGGAGCTGTTTTTT. Its translation: CASSLLGTGGFRELFF. This chain joins TRBV6-1 and TRBJ2-2; TRBD1 aligns across 12 bases. CDR3 length: 16 residues. The germline V gene has CDR1 MNHNS and CDR2 SASEGT. V trimming: 5 bases; J trimming: 9 bases; junction bases outside the gene matches: 10.

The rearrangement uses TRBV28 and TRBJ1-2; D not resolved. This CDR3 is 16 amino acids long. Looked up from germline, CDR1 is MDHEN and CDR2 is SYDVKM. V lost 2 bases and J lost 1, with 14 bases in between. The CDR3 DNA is TGTGCCAGCAGTTTAGGTGGAGGGAATCTTAACTATGGCTACACCTTC. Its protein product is CASSLGGGNLNYGYTF.

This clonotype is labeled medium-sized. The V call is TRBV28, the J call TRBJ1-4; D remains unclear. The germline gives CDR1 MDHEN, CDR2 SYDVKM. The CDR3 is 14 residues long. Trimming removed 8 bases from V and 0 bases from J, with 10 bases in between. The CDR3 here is CASSMPTTNEKLFF. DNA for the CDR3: TGTGCCAGCTCGATGCCGACAACTAATGAAAAACTGTTTTTT.

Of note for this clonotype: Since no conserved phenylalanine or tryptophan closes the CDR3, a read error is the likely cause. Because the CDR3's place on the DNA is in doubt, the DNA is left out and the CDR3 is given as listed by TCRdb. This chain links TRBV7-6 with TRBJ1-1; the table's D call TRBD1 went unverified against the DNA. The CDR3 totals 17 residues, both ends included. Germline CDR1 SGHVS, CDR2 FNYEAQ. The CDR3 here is CASSLGGGAPTSSTSGQ.

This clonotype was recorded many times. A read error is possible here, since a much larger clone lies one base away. CDR3 DNA sequence: TGTGCCAGCAGCCCGGAACGACAGGGCTCCTACAATGAGCAGTACTTC. This codes for CASSPERQGSYNEQYF. The genes are TRBV5-6 and TRBJ2-7, with 7 bases identical to TRBD1. This CDR3 contains 16 residues. Losses at the gene ends were 4 bases for V and 7 bases for J; bases not matched to a gene: 17. The germline CDR1 and CDR2 sequences are SGHDT and YYEEEE.

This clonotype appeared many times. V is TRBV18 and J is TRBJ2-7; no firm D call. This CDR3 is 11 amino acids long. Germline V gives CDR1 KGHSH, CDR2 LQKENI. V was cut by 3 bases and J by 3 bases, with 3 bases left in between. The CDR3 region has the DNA TGTGCCAGCTCACCCCACTACGAGCAGTACTTC. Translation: CASSPHYEQYF. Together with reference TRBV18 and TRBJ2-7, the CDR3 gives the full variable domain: NAGVMQNPRHLVRRRGQEARLRCSPMKGHSHVYWYRQLPEEGLKFMVYLQKENIIDESGMPKERFSAEFPKEGPSILRIQQVVRGDSAAYFCASSPHYEQYFGPGTRLTVT.

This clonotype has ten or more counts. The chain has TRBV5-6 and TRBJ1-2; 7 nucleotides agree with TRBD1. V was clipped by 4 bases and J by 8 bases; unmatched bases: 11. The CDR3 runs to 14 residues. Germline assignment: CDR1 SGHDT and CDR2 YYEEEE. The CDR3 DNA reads TGTGCCAGCAGCGAGACAGGGAATGTGAAGGGCTACACCTTC. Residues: CASSETGNVKGYTF.